This T cell receptor (beta chain) was sequenced for a study of T cells in Graves' hyperthyroidism and ophthalmopathy. The CDR3 spans 17 residues. Trimming took 4 bases from V and 0 from J, leaving 19 bases between them. Ten or more counts support this clonotype. Its cognate antigen is unknown. Amplification of TCR beta CDR3 regions used RNA as the template. Carried out on the TCR CDR3, a first-round RT-PCR used the HTBI primer set. TCRdb used MiXCR to reprocess the multiplex PCR reads, holding one entry per CDR3 protein. Of about 360,000 distinct CDR3 sequences in the sample, around 25% were seen once. Whole-study results and caveats: Clonotypes that were expanded in thyroid above 0.001 mostly appeared in blood too.

This clonotype was sampled from a man in his fifties or sixties with Graves' hyperthyroidism. V usage is TRBV12-3 or TRBV12-4 and J usage is TRBJ2-7; the D gene is possibly TRBD1 (5 bases). Sequencing was carried out using blood. The CDR3 nucleotides are TGTGCCAGCAGTTCCTACCAGGGCGGTTACACCTCCTACGAGCAGTACTTC. It specifies CASSSYQGGYTSYEQYF.